The clone carrying this T cell receptor beta chain was recorded at least ten times. Its antigen is not known. For the diagnoses, clinical symptoms, serum thyroxine and TRAb, thyroid ultrasound and orbital computed tomography were used. Amplified TCR beta CDR3 regions derived from RNA transcripts. Carried out on the TCR CDR3, a first-round RT-PCR used the HTBI primer set. TCRdb reprocessed the multiplex PCR reads via MiXCR and lists one record per CDR3 protein. This table has roughly 350,000 distinct CDR3 sequences, about an eighth appearing once. This specimen belongs to a study of T cells in Graves' hyperthyroidism and ophthalmopathy. Overall study: Pretreatment peripheral blood was obtained at initial diagnosis. Findings and limits, study-wide: Model predictions of ophthalmopathy came a median about six months before onset.

The CDR3 consists of 16 residues. Losses at the gene ends were 6 bases for V and 9 bases for J; bases not matched to a gene: 15. The V gene's germline CDR1 is SGHAT and CDR2 FQNNGV. This clonotype originated in a middle-aged woman with Graves' ophthalmopathy. This chain uses TRBV11-2 with TRBJ2-1; 9 bases are a match to TRBD2. The sequenced material came from blood. As DNA, the CDR3 is TGTGCCAGCAGACTAGAGATAGCGGGGGACCCCCTTGAGCAGTTCTTC. It translates to CASRLEIAGDPLEQFF.